Listed below are T cell receptor beta chains from one sample, sequenced in a study of identical twins. Each CDR3 protein gets one entry after TCRdb re-called the 5' RACE reads with MiXCR. This table has approximately 260,000 distinct CDR3 sequences, more than 13% appearing once. Sequenced sample: memory (CD45RO+) T cells sorted from blood. These receptor sequences come from a woman between 18 and 29 years old in good health. Both conserved end residues are part of each CDR3. A D gene is named only where the DNA matches it firmly. Clone size, where shown, is once, few, many, or a class for clones that have expanded.

j_gene: TRBJ2-7; abundance: many; d_gene: TRBD1; v_gene: TRBV6-5; CDR3aa: CASSWTGGSYEQYF; CDR3nt: TGTGCCAGCAGTTGGACAGGGGGCTCCTACGAGCAGTACTTC
j_gene: TRBJ2-7; abundance: .; d_gene: TRBD1; v_gene: TRBV3-1; CDR3aa: CASSKGQGYEQYF; CDR3nt: TGTGCCAGCAGCAAGGGACAGGGTTACGAGCAGTACTTC
j_gene: TRBJ2-2; abundance: .; d_gene: .; v_gene: TRBV4-3; CDR3aa: CASSQEINSDYTGELFF; CDR3nt: TGCGCCAGCAGCCAAGAAATCAATAGCGACTACACCGGGGAGCTGTTTTTT
j_gene: TRBJ1-1; abundance: .; d_gene: .; v_gene: TRBV7-3; CDR3aa: CASSSNKNTEAFF; CDR3nt: TGTGCCAGCAGCTCGAATAAGAACACTGAAGCTTTCTTT
j_gene: TRBJ2-5; abundance: few; d_gene: TRBD1; v_gene: TRBV29-1; CDR3aa: CSVKPGTEETQYF; CDR3nt: TGCAGCGTTAAACCGGGGACAGAAGAGACCCAGTACTTC
j_gene: TRBJ2-1; abundance: .; d_gene: .; v_gene: TRBV9; CDR3aa: CASSPGLNEQFF; CDR3nt: TGTGCCAGCAGCCCTGGGCTCAATGAGCAGTTCTTC
j_gene: TRBJ2-2; abundance: few; d_gene: .; v_gene: TRBV5-1; CDR3aa: CASTYLANTGELFF; CDR3nt: TGCGCCAGCACCTATCTAGCAAACACCGGGGAGCTGTTTTTT
j_gene: TRBJ2-5; abundance: few; d_gene: .; v_gene: TRBV24-1; CDR3aa: CATSDGGRETQYF; CDR3nt: TGTGCCACCAGTGATGGGGGGCGAGAGACCCAGTACTTC
j_gene: TRBJ2-6; abundance: few; d_gene: .; v_gene: TRBV7-8; CDR3aa: CASSLRPLSSGANVLTF; CDR3nt: TGTGCCAGCAGCTTACGACCGCTTAGCTCTGGGGCCAACGTCCTGACTTTC
j_gene: TRBJ2-3; abundance: few; d_gene: .; v_gene: TRBV7-2; CDR3aa: CASSLGKGQFNTDTQYF; CDR3nt: TGTGCCAGCAGCTTAGGCAAAGGACAGTTTAACACAGATACGCAGTATTTT
j_gene: TRBJ2-3; abundance: .; d_gene: .; v_gene: TRBV19; CDR3aa: CASTSTVTDTQYF; CDR3nt: TGTGCCAGTACCTCGACAGTAACAGATACGCAGTATTTT
j_gene: TRBJ1-1; abundance: .; d_gene: .; v_gene: TRBV10-2; CDR3aa: CASSERELNTEAFF; CDR3nt: TGCGCCAGCAGTGAGCGGGAATTGAACACTGAAGCTTTCTTT
j_gene: TRBJ1-6; abundance: many; d_gene: TRBD1; v_gene: TRBV10-3; CDR3aa: CAIGTEYNSPLHF; CDR3nt: TGTGCCATCGGGACAGAGTATAATTCACCCCTCCACTTT
j_gene: TRBJ1-6; abundance: .; d_gene: .; v_gene: TRBV12-3/TRBV12-4; CDR3aa: CASSLMTYSPLHF; CDR3nt: TGTGCCAGCAGTTTAATGACCTATTCACCCCTCCACTTT
j_gene: TRBJ1-2; abundance: .; d_gene: .; v_gene: TRBV4-3; CDR3aa: CASSQDVGQGGYGYTF; CDR3nt: TGCGCCAGCAGCCAAGATGTTGGCCAGGGAGGATACGGCTACACCTTC
j_gene: TRBJ1-1; abundance: few; d_gene: .; v_gene: TRBV25-1; CDR3aa: CASSEFFLATGDSIFF; CDR3nt: TGTGCCAGCAGTGAATTTTTTCTGGCGACAGGAGACTCCATTTTCTTT
j_gene: TRBJ2-1; abundance: .; d_gene: .; v_gene: TRBV5-1; CDR3aa: CASSFDLNEQFF; CDR3nt: TGCGCCAGCAGCTTCGATCTGAATGAGCAGTTCTTC
j_gene: TRBJ1-1; abundance: .; d_gene: .; v_gene: TRBV12-5; CDR3aa: CASGTGTNTEAFF; CDR3nt: TGTGCTAGTGGGACTGGGACGAACACTGAAGCTTTCTTT
j_gene: TRBJ2-1; abundance: few; d_gene: TRBD2; v_gene: TRBV12-3/TRBV12-4; CDR3aa: CASRPETSVSNEQFF; CDR3nt: TGTGCCAGCAGGCCCGAGACTAGCGTTAGCAATGAGCAGTTCTTC
j_gene: TRBJ2-1; abundance: .; d_gene: .; v_gene: TRBV12-3/TRBV12-4; CDR3aa: CASRARGGSYNEQFF; CDR3nt: TGTGCCAGCAGGGCCCGGGGCGGTTCCTACAATGAGCAGTTCTTC
j_gene: TRBJ1-2; abundance: .; d_gene: .; v_gene: TRBV20-1; CDR3aa: CSAGDAGYTF; CDR3nt: TGCAGTGCTGGCGACGCTGGCTACACCTTC
j_gene: TRBJ2-5; abundance: many; d_gene: .; v_gene: TRBV7-2; CDR3aa: CASSNQETQYF; CDR3nt: TGTGCCAGCAGCAATCAAGAGACCCAGTACTTC
j_gene: TRBJ2-7; abundance: few; d_gene: .; v_gene: TRBV12-3/TRBV12-4; CDR3aa: CASSSVRGGGEQYF; CDR3nt: TGTGCCAGCAGTTCAGTCAGGGGAGGGGGAGAGCAGTACTTC
j_gene: TRBJ2-7; abundance: few; d_gene: TRBD1; v_gene: TRBV29-1; CDR3aa: CSGTPGQGRYEQYF; CDR3nt: TGCAGCGGTACCCCCGGACAGGGGCGCTACGAGCAGTACTTC
j_gene: TRBJ2-7; abundance: .; d_gene: .; v_gene: TRBV4-2; CDR3aa: CASSQDFGRSYEQYF; CDR3nt: TGTGCCAGCAGCCAAGATTTCGGACGGTCCTACGAGCAGTACTTC
j_gene: TRBJ2-6; abundance: .; d_gene: .; v_gene: TRBV11-3; CDR3aa: CASSLVGGDAGANVLTF; CDR3nt: TGTGCCAGCAGCCTCGTAGGGGGAGACGCTGGGGCCAACGTCCTGACTTTC
j_gene: TRBJ1-5; abundance: many; d_gene: .; v_gene: TRBV20-1; CDR3aa: CSASGLGGPHQPQHF; CDR3nt: TGCAGTGCTAGCGGATTGGGGGGTCCACATCAGCCCCAGCATTTT